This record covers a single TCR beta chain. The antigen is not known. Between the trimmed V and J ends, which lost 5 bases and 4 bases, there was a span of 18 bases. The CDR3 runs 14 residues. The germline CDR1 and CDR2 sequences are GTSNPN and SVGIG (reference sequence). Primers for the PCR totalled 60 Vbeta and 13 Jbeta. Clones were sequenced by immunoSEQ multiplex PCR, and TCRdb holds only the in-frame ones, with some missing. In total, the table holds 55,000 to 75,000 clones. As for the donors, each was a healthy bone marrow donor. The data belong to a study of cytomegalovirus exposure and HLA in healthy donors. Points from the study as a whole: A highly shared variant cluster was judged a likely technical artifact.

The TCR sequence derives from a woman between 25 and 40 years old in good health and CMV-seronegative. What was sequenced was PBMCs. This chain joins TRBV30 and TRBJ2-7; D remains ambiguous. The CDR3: CAWSGPSSRYEQYF. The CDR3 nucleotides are TGTGCCTGGTCTGGTCCTTCTTCTAGGTACGAGCAGTACTTC.